The 14 T cell receptor beta chains presented below share a single source sample, sequenced in a study of T-cell reconstitution after alpha-beta-depleted transplantation in children. It was with unique molecular identifiers that the TCRbeta library was prepared. MiXCR, applied by TCRdb to the PCR reads, yields one record per CDR3 protein. The table lists 900,000 or so distinct CDR3 sequences, roughly 15% of them singletons. The sequencing used PBMCs, mostly from graft donor cells, collected 360 days after TCRalphabeta/CD19-depleted stem cell transplant. These receptor sequences come from a male patient between 10 and 17 years old who had a stem cell transplant for acute lymphoblastic leukemia, so the T cells may come from the graft donor.

The table lists this clonotype with a few counts. This chain connects TRBV20-1 to TRBJ2-5; the D is unclear. Trimming pared 5 bases from V and 2 bases from J, leaving 12 bases between. Germline assignment: CDR1 DFQATT and CDR2 SNEGSKA (reference sequence). This CDR3 comprises 13 residues. CDR3 DNA: TGCAGTGCTCCAGTCGGCAGGCAAGAGACCCAGTACTTC. Its translation: CSAPVGRQETQYF.

This clonotype was observed a handful of times. The rearrangement uses TRBV4-1 and TRBJ2-2, with no clear D. Trimming took 3 bases from V and 6 from J, leaving 14 bases between them. The germline V gene encodes CDR1 MGHRA and CDR2 YSYEKL. The length of the CDR3 is 15 residues. DNA of the CDR3: TGCGCCAGCAGCCATCTCGCCTCCCCAGCCGGGGAGCTGTTTTTT. Protein: CASSHLASPAGELFF.

In this sample, this clonotype turned up a few times. The CDR3 protein is CSVERRQRETQYF. The DNA of the CDR3 is TGCAGCGTTGAACGGCGGCAGCGGGAGACCCAGTACTTC. V is TRBV29-1 and J is TRBJ2-5; D perhaps matches TRBD2 (5 bases). The V end was cut by 2 bases, the J end by 5 bases, with 12 bases between. CDR1 and CDR2 (germline): SQVTM, ANQGSEA. The CDR3 length is 13 residues.

This clonotype was observed a handful of times. DNA of the CDR3: TGTGCCAGCAGTTCTCCGGGACAGGGTTCCTATGGCTACACCTTC. Residues: CASSSPGQGSYGYTF. The chain employs TRBV27 and TRBJ1-2, with 9 bases aligning to TRBD1. The V gene end was trimmed by 4 bases and the J gene end by 4 bases; junction bases not matched to a gene: 7. CDR3 length: 15 residues. The germline V gene has CDR1 MNHEY and CDR2 SMNVEV (reference sequence).

The chain is built from TRBV5-1 and TRBJ2-7; 8 bases fit TRBD2. CDR1 and CDR2 from the germline V gene are SGHRS and YFSETQ. J gave up 2 bases and V 4 bases, and 5 bases lay outside the gene matches. The CDR3 consists of 14 residues. The CDR3 DNA reads TGCGCCAGCAGCGCGGCGGGAGGCCCCTACGAGCAGTACTTC. It translates to CASSAAGGPYEQYF.

This clonotype was observed a handful of times. The chain joins TRBV11-1 to TRBJ2-1; TRBD2 matches at 14 bases. The ends lost 5 bases at V and 4 bases at J; junction bases unmatched: 10. The CDR3 extends over 18 amino acids. Germline CDR1 SGHAT, CDR2 FQDESV (reference sequence). DNA of the CDR3: TGTGCCAGCAGCCCCCAGGGACTAGCGGGAGAGGGTTACAATGAGCAGTTCTTC. Translating gives CASSPQGLAGEGYNEQFF.

The J gene is TRBJ1-1, the V gene TRBV4-1, with a possible D match to TRBD1 (5 bases). V lost 4 bases, J lost 7 bases, and 19 bases lay in between. The CDR3 has 15 residues. Germline loops: CDR1 MGHRA, CDR2 YSYEKL. In DNA form, the CDR3 reads TGCGCCAGCAGCCGTGAACCGGGTCGTGACAGTGAAGCTTTCTTT. Protein product: CASSREPGRDSEAFF.

The V gene is TRBV15, the J gene TRBJ2-3; 9 bases align to TRBD2. V dropped 3 bases and J dropped 5; count of bases not matched to a gene: 9. This CDR3 has 16 amino acids. Germline loops: CDR1 LNHNV, CDR2 YYDKDF (reference sequence). As DNA, the CDR3 is TGTGCCACCAGCAGTCAGGCGGGACTAGCCGGAGATACGCAGTATTTT. As protein: CATSSQAGLAGDTQYF.

This clonotype has a count of ten or more. The rearrangement uses TRBV5-1 and TRBJ1-2; 12 nucleotides agree with TRBD1. The CDR3 has 14 amino acids. V lost 7 bases, J lost 4 bases, and 5 bases stayed unmatched. CDR1 and CDR2 from the germline V gene are SGHRS and YFSETQ. The CDR3 DNA sequence: TGCGCCAGCCAGGGACAGGGGGCAAGCTATGGCTACACCTTC. Translating it yields CASQGQGASYGYTF.

The rearrangement joins TRBV11-3 to TRBJ1-4; 7 positions match TRBD1. CDR1 is SGHNT, CDR2 YENEEA, per germline. The CDR3 contains 15 residues. The trim removed 7 bases at V and 1 base at J, leaving 6 bases unmatched. This CDR3 is CASKQRQGTNEKLFF. CDR3 DNA sequence: TGTGCCAGCAAGCAACGACAGGGAACTAATGAAAAACTGTTTTTT.

This clonotype was observed many times. The chain recombines TRBV5-1 with TRBJ2-4; 13 bases match TRBD2. CDR1 SGHRS and CDR2 YFSETQ come from the germline V gene. The CDR3 is 14 amino acids. The V gene end was trimmed by 4 bases and the J gene end by 8 bases; junction bases not matched to a gene: 3. CDR3 coding DNA: TGCGCCAGCAGCAGTGGACTAGCGGGAGACATTCAGTACTTC. This gives the protein CASSSGLAGDIQYF. Based on the CDR3 plus reference TRBV5-1 and TRBJ2-4, the full variable domain is KAGVTQTPRYLIKTRGQQVTLSCSPISGHRSVSWYQQTPGQGLQFLFEYFSETQRNKGNFPGRFSGRQFSNSRSEMNVSTLELGDSALYLCASSSGLAGDIQYFGAGTRLSVL.

The rearrangement joins TRBV2 to TRBJ2-1; 10 bases match TRBD2. Germline assignment: CDR1 SNHLY and CDR2 FYNNEI. This CDR3 has 14 amino acids. V shed 8 bases, J shed 3 bases, and the junction held 4 bases outside the gene matches. The chain's CDR3 is CASSGLAIYNEQFF. The DNA of the CDR3 is TGTGCCAGCTCGGGACTAGCGATCTACAATGAGCAGTTCTTC.

This rearrangement joins TRBV14 to TRBJ2-1; D gene unclear. The CDR3 consists of 18 residues. Between the trimmed V and J ends, which lost 4 bases and 5 bases, there was a span of 24 bases. From germline, CDR1 is SGHDN and CDR2 FVKESK. Written as DNA, the CDR3 is TGTGCCAGCAGCCCACCCTACCGGACCATGGGTCGCAACAATGAGCAGTTCTTC. This codes for CASSPPYRTMGRNNEQFF.

This clonotype was found a few times. The chain couples TRBV12-3 or TRBV12-4 to TRBJ2-1; D assignment may be TRBD1 or TRBD2 (6 bases each). The CDR3 has 15 amino acids. The ends were cut back, 7 bases at V and 8 bases at J, with 21 bases in the middle. In DNA, the CDR3 is TGTGCCAGCACCACTCATGGGGGGCTGGGAGATGAGCAGTTCTTC. The encoded protein is CASTTHGGLGDEQFF.